What follows describes a single T cell receptor (beta chain). The source of the sample is a study of blood T cell repertoires in COVID-19. Trimming removed 0 bases at V and 1 base at J, with 3 bases between. CDR1 is LNHDA and CDR2 is SQIVND in the germline V gene (reference sequence). The CDR3 spans 13 residues. Measured with immunoSEQ multiplex PCR; TCRdb has only the in-frame clones, and not every one. This table has approximately 140,000 clones, about nine tenths appearing once. This TCR was sampled from a woman aged 40 to 50 who had been exposed to COVID-19. The chain is built from TRBV19 and TRBJ1-2; D gene uncertain. Input material: PBMCs or T cells enriched from blood (not recorded which). The CDR3: CASSIDSNYGYTF. The CDR3 DNA is TGTGCCAGTAGTATAGACAGTAACTATGGCTACACCTTC.